Presented here are 15 T cell receptor beta chains from one specimen sequenced in a study of blood T cells in healthy people across ages. Primers used in a second PCR of roughly 6 to 11 cycles were a sample-barcoded 5' primer and a J-beta primer mix. Each CDR3 protein gets one entry after TCRdb re-called the 5' RACE reads with MiXCR. The sample consists of around 1.5 million distinct CDR3 sequences, about 43% of them appearing once. Sequences were obtained from blood. The receptors come from a woman under 30 in good health.

This chain joins TRBV7-9 and TRBJ1-1; D is ambiguous. CDR1 is SEHNR and CDR2 is FQNEAQ in the germline V gene (reference sequence). This CDR3 has 13 amino acids. The CDR3 sequence: CQSREEENTEAFF. CDR3 bases: TGTCAATCTCGGGAGGAAGAAAACACTGAAGCTTTCTTT.

The table lists this clonotype with a few counts. This sequence joins TRBV6-1 and TRBJ2-1, with D hard to call. CDR3 length equals 12 residues. Trimming took 1 base from V and 15 from J, leaving 13 bases between them. Germline values: CDR1 MNHNS, CDR2 SASEGT. The CDR3 spells CASSEGNKSPFF. The DNA for the CDR3 is TGTGCCAGCAGTGAAGGCAATAAGAGTCCGTTCTTC.

V gene TRBV5-1 combines with J gene TRBJ1-5; D not certain. From germline, CDR1 is SGHRS and CDR2 YFSETQ. The CDR3 consists of 14 residues. V lost 0 bases, J lost 3 bases, and 7 bases lay in between. The CDR3 spells CASSLGISNQPQHF. The CDR3 region has the DNA TGCGCCAGCAGCTTGGGGATTTCCAATCAGCCCCAGCATTTT.

V usage is TRBV28 and J usage is TRBJ1-4; no clear D gene. The CDR3 extends over 12 amino acids. Germline CDR1 and CDR2: MDHEN and SYDVKM. V lost 4 bases to trimming and J lost 6 bases, with 6 bases between them. The CDR3 here is CASSSLDEKLFF. The CDR3, as DNA: TGTGCCAGCAGTTCCCTAGATGAAAAACTGTTTTTT.

Turning to this clonotype: A junction end diverges from the germline sequence, so it may reflect a read error. This chain joins TRBV20-1 and TRBJ1-2, with a possible D match to TRBD1 (5 bases). Germline V gene sequence: CDR1 DFQATT, CDR2 SNEGSKA (reference sequence). CDR3 length: 13 residues. Here the CDR3 reads CSAEGPGPYGYTF. The CDR3 region has the DNA TGCAGTGCTGAGGGACCCGGGCCCTATGGCTACACCTTT.

J is TRBJ2-2 and V is TRBV6-2 or TRBV6-3; TRBD2 might be the D (6 bases). The CDR3 consists of 14 residues. Per germline, CDR1 MNHEY and CDR2 SVGEGT. V dropped 8 bases and J dropped 5 bases, with 15 bases sitting between them. CDR3 DNA sequence: TGTGCCAGCGGAGGGACGCTACGTACCGGGGAGCTGTTTTTT. Amino acids: CASGGTLRTGELFF.

The chain carries TRBV11-2 and TRBJ2-1; D may be TRBD2 (6 bases). CDR3 length: 15 residues. V lost 1 base to trimming and J lost 5 bases, with 12 bases between them. The germline V gene has CDR1 SGHAT and CDR2 FQNNGV. The CDR3 is CASSLVAAPDNEQFF. The CDR3 DNA follows: TGTGCCAGCAGCTTAGTAGCGGCTCCCGACAATGAGCAGTTCTTC.

The chain links TRBV7-2 to TRBJ2-5, with TRBD2 identical over 10 bases. V shed 5 bases and J 11 bases; nucleotides not matched to a gene: 17. The germline CDR1 and CDR2 sequences are SGHTA and FQGNSA. The CDR3 runs to 16 residues. The CDR3 region has the DNA TGTGCCAGCAGCCTAACAAGCGGGAGGGCCGGAAATGAGCAGTACTTC. The encoded protein is CASSLTSGRAGNEQYF.

V gene TRBV29-1 combines with J gene TRBJ2-5; D may match TRBD1 or TRBD2 (5 bases each). The V gene's germline CDR1 is SQVTM and CDR2 ANQGSEA. Deletions cut 6 bases from V and 0 bases from J, with 14 bases between. CDR3 length: 14 amino acids. CDR3 coding DNA: TGCAGCGTAATGGGACGGGTGCACCAAGAGACCCAGTACTTC. Protein product: CSVMGRVHQETQYF.

This clonotype has more than one count but fewer than ten. This chain connects TRBV2 to TRBJ2-7, with TRBD1 matching over 7 bases. Germline V gene lookup returns CDR1 SNHLY and CDR2 FYNNEI. Losses at the gene ends were 8 bases for V and 0 bases for J; bases not matched to a gene: 7. The CDR3 extends over 14 amino acids. CDR3 in amino acids: CASLRDSNSYEQYF. CDR3 sequence (DNA): TGTGCCAGCCTGAGGGACAGTAACTCCTACGAGCAGTACTTC.

The rearrangement uses TRBV5-1 and TRBJ2-1; TRBD1 matches at 11 bases. V trimming: 3 bases; J trimming: 0 bases; junction bases outside the gene matches: 2. CDR3 length: 16 amino acids. Germline V gene sequence: CDR1 SGHRS, CDR2 YFSETQ. The chain's CDR3 is CASSSGTGGSYNEQFF. The CDR3 nucleotides are TGCGCCAGCAGCTCCGGGACAGGGGGCTCCTACAATGAGCAGTTCTTC.

Comment on this clonotype: Possible read error: a much larger clone is one base away. The DNA of the CDR3 is TGTGCCAGCACCCCAGCGATCGGCACAGGTACGCAGTATTTT. This gives the protein CASTPAIGTGTQYF. The V and J genes are TRBV2 and TRBJ2-3, with D possibly being TRBD1 (5 bases). Germline CDR1 is SNHLY and CDR2 is FYNNEI. The CDR3 is made up of 14 amino acids.

The V gene is TRBV6-5, the J gene TRBJ2-5; 10 bases map to TRBD2. Germline V gene sequence: CDR1 MNHEY, CDR2 SVGAGI. The V gene end was trimmed by 2 bases and the J gene end by 2 bases; junction bases not matched to a gene: 2. The CDR3 runs to 15 residues. In nucleotides, the CDR3 is TGTGCCAGCAGTTACGCACTAGCGGGACAAGAGACCCAGTACTTC. Its translation is CASSYALAGQETQYF.

A note on this clonotype: This sequence may be a read error, since a much larger clone differs from it by one base. The CDR3 coding sequence is TGCAGCGTTGATGCTGGGACAGGTACGCAGTATTTT. It translates to CSVDAGTGTQYF. The chain carries TRBV29-1 and TRBJ2-3; TRBD1 matches 8 bases. This CDR3 has 12 amino acids. Germline lookup yields CDR1 SQVTM and CDR2 ANQGSEA.

This clonotype was seen only a few times. The chain carries TRBV20-1 and TRBJ1-1; TRBD1 might be the D (5 bases). This CDR3 contains 13 residues. Germline CDR1 and CDR2: DFQATT and SNEGSKA (reference sequence). Trimming took 5 bases from V and 1 from J, leaving 11 bases between them. CDR3 nucleotides: TGCAGTGCTCACCCGACAGAGAACACTGAAGCTTTCTTT. Translated: CSAHPTENTEAFF.